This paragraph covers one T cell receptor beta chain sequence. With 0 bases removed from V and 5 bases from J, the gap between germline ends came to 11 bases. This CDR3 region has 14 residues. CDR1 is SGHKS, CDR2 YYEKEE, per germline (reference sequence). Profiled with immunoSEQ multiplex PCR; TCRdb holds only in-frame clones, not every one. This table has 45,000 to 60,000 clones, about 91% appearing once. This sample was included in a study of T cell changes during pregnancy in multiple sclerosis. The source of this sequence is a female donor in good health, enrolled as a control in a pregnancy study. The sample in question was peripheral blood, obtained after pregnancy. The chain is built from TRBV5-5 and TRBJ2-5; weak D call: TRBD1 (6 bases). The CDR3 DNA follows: TGTGCCAGCAGCTTGGATCTGGGGGCTGAGACCCAGTACTTC. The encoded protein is CASSLDLGAETQYF.